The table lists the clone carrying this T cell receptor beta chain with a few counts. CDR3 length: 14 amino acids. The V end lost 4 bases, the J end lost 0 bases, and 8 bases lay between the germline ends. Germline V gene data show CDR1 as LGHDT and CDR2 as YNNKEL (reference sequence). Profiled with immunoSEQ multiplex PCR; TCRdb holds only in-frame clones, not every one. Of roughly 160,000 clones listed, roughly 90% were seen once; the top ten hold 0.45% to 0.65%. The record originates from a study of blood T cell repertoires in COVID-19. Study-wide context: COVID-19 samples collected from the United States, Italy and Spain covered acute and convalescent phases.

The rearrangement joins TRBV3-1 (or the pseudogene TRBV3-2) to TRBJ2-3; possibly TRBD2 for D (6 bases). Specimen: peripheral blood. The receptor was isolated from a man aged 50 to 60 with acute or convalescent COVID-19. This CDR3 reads CASSRGVSTDTQYF. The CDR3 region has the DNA TGTGCCAGCAGCCGGGGGGTTAGCACAGATACGCAGTATTTT.